Included here is one T cell receptor (beta chain) sequence, with context. Its antigen is currently unknown. Trimming at V came to 4 bases and at J to 5 bases, leaving 10 bases not matched to a gene. Germline CDR1 reads SGHRS; CDR2 reads YFSETQ. The CDR3 totals 16 residues. The entry originates in a study of OX40 agonist ivuxolimab in advanced cancers. Whole-study findings and limits: Still undetermined is the antigen specificity of the expanded peripheral T cells. Among the lowest levels of clonal expansion were found in partial responders at 0.1-3.0 mg/kg.

The protocol was immunoSEQ multiplex PCR, while the TCRdb copy is restricted to in-frame clones and leaves out a portion. The sample yields tens of thousands of clones, 75% to 90% seen once. Autoimmune disease history or systemic immunosuppression barred patients. The TCR originated in an adult with an advanced solid tumor such as melanoma, head and neck, liver or kidney cancer. The chain couples TRBV5-1 to TRBJ1-4; 8 bases agree with TRBD1. Sequences were derived from CD4+ or CD8+ T cells sorted from blood, sampled in a trial of the OX40 agonist ivuxolimab. The CDR3 region is CASSIQPGQANEKLFF. As DNA, the CDR3 is TGCGCCAGCAGCATCCAACCGGGACAGGCAAATGAAAAACTGTTTTTT.